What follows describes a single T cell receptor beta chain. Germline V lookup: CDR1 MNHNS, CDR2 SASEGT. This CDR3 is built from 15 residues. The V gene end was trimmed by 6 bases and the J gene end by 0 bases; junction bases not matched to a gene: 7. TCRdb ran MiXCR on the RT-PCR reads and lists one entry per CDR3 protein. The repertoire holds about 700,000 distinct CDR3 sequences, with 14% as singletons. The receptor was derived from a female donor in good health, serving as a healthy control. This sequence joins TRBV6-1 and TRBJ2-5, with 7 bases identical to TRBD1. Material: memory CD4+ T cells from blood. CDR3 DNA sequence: TGTGCCAGCAGGTACCCGGGACAGTACCAAGAGACCCAGTACTTC. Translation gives CASRYPGQYQETQYF.